This is a list of T cell receptor beta chains from one sample in a study of blood T cell repertoires in COVID-19. Clones were read by immunoSEQ multiplex PCR, and TCRdb kept only the in-frame ones, dropping some. The sample shows 9,500 to 10,000 clones, around 80% of them seen only once. The sequencing sample was made of peripheral blood. The receptors were gathered from a human donor in a cohort sampled during active COVID-19. Both conserved end residues are part of each CDR3. Each record gives: clone size, J gene, D gene, V gene, CDR3 DNA, CDR3 protein. A D gene is named only where the DNA matches it firmly. Clone size, where shown, is once, few, many, or a class for clones that have expanded.

NA	TRBJ1-1	NA	TRBV6-5	TGTGCCAGCAGTCGAAGTGACAGTTCTGAAGCTTTCTTT	CASSRSDSSEAFF
NA	TRBJ2-1	TRBD1	TRBV7-3	TGTGCCAGCAGCCCGGGAACAGGGGCCCAAGAGCAGTTCTTC	CASSPGTGAQEQFF
NA	TRBJ2-4	NA	TRBV21-1	TGTGCCAGCAGCAAAGCACCGGGTCCGTCCGAAATCAAAAACATTCAGTACTTC	CASSKAPGPSEIKNIQYF
NA	TRBJ2-2	TRBD1	TRBV6-4	TGTGCCAGCAGTGAACAGGGGGACACCGGGGAGCTGTTTTTT	CASSEQGDTGELFF
NA	TRBJ1-1	NA	TRBV30	TGTGCCTGGAGTGTACAGTGGACTGAAGCTTTCTTT	CAWSVQWTEAFF
NA	TRBJ2-6	NA	TRBV5-8	TGTGCCAGCACAGACCGACAGTTCGGGGCCAACGTCCTGACTTTC	CASTDRQFGANVLTF
NA	TRBJ2-7	TRBD1	TRBV12-3/TRBV12-4	TGTGCCAGCAGTGGAACCGGGACAGCCGAATACTTC	CASSGTGTAEYF
NA	TRBJ2-3	NA	TRBV3-1/TRBV3-2	TGTGCCAGCAGCCAAGCTGGGACGGGACTTCTCACAGATACGCAGTATTTT	CASSQAGTGLLTDTQYF
NA	TRBJ1-3	NA	TRBV9	TGTGCCAGCAGGTCCGGTTCGACTGGAAACACCATATATTTT	CASRSGSTGNTIYF
few	TRBJ2-6	NA	TRBV25-1	TGTGCCAGCAGTTTCCTGTCCTCTGGGGCCAACGTCCTGACTTTC	CASSFLSSGANVLTF
NA	TRBJ1-2	TRBD1	TRBV5-1	TGCGCCAGCAGCTTGGGGACAGGGCTGAACTATGGCTACACCTTC	CASSLGTGLNYGYTF
NA	TRBJ1-1	NA	TRBV5-1	TGCGCCAGCAGCCCGGGAGGGGGGACTGTCACTGAAGCTTTCTTT	CASSPGGGTVTEAFF
NA	TRBJ1-5	TRBD1	TRBV6-5	TGTGCCAGCAGACAAACGGACAGGGGCAATCAGCCCCAGCATTTT	CASRQTDRGNQPQHF
NA	TRBJ1-6	TRBD1	TRBV9	TGTGCCAGCAGCGTAACACAGGGGGATAATTCACCCCTCCACTTT	CASSVTQGDNSPLHF
NA	TRBJ1-6	TRBD1	TRBV10-3	TGTGCCATCAGAAAAAGGACAGGGGCTGTTGATTCACCCCTCCACTTT	CAIRKRTGAVDSPLHF
NA	TRBJ1-4	NA	TRBV21-1	TGTGCCAGCAGCAAAGAGACATCAACTAATGAAAAACTGTTTTTT	CASSKETSTNEKLFF
NA	TRBJ1-3	NA	TRBV19	TGTGCCAGTAGTTTCGGAGGGTATGGAAACACCATATATTTT	CASSFGGYGNTIYF
once	TRBJ1-1	TRBD1	TRBV6-1	TGTGCCAGCAGGGAAGAGTTCAGGGGGCGCGGAGGTAGAACTGAAGCTTTCTTT	CASREEFRGRGGRTEAFF
NA	TRBJ2-3	TRBD2	TRBV5-1	TGCGCCAGCAGCTTGCTCCCTATTAGCGGGGGGGCCTCAGATACGCAGTATTTT	CASSLLPISGGASDTQYF
NA	TRBJ2-2	TRBD1	TRBV9	TGTGCCAGCAGCGTATGGGGACAGGGGAGGACCGGGGAGCTGTTTTTT	CASSVWGQGRTGELFF